Listed below are T cell receptor beta chains from one sample, sequenced in a study of blood T cell repertoires in COVID-19. The data were produced by immunoSEQ multiplex PCR, yet TCRdb's version contains in-frame clones alone and is incomplete. The repertoire holds approximately 290,000 clones, around 91% seen once, with around 13% in the top ten. Specimen: peripheral blood. The receptors stem from a woman between 55 and 75 years old with acute or convalescent COVID-19. Each CDR3 is given with its conserved first and last residue. The order of the fields is D gene, V gene, clone size, J gene, CDR3 protein. D genes are given only for firm matches. Some rows mark clone size as missing; the rest say once, few, many or name a class of expanded clone.

TRBD1	TRBV3-1/TRBV3-2	.	TRBJ2-2	CANSQTGVAGELFF
.	TRBV10-3	.	TRBJ1-2	CAISEMPGLTNYGYTF
TRBD1	TRBV2	.	TRBJ1-4	CASSEETGSLGEKLFF
.	TRBV20-1	.	TRBJ1-1	CSARIDTEAFF
.	TRBV9	few	TRBJ1-1	CASSVATNTEAFF
TRBD1	TRBV18	.	TRBJ2-7	CASSPLSGQASYEQYF
.	TRBV7-2	.	TRBJ1-1	CASSQDTNTEAFF
TRBD1	TRBV28	few	TRBJ1-1	CASRQGGTEAFF
TRBD2	TRBV4-3	.	TRBJ2-7	CASSQDQGGSYEQYF
TRBD2	TRBV24-1	.	TRBJ2-3	CATSDPRGSGRALSTDTQYF
.	TRBV5-1	.	TRBJ2-7	CASSLGTANPEQYF
.	TRBV14	.	TRBJ1-2	CASSQDIGYGYTF
TRBD1	TRBV19	.	TRBJ1-1	CASRGPTGGIAFF
.	TRBV11-2	.	TRBJ2-1	CASSLGASPVDEQFF
.	TRBV5-6	.	TRBJ2-2	CASITGFGGELFF
.	TRBV2	.	TRBJ1-5	CASREVSQPQHF
TRBD1	TRBV15	.	TRBJ1-2	CATSRGASTGGHGYTF
.	TRBV27	.	TRBJ1-2	CASSFRGAGNGYTF
TRBD2	TRBV15	.	TRBJ2-7	CATSSDTQGLASSYEQYF
TRBD1	TRBV7-9	.	TRBJ2-1	CASSPAGGWYNEQFF
.	TRBV11-2	.	TRBJ1-4	CASSLSMKLEKLFF
.	TRBV27	.	TRBJ1-2	CASSGDPEGYGYTF
.	TRBV11-2	.	TRBJ2-3	CASRSTTDTQYF
.	TRBV2	.	TRBJ2-5	CASSKGESAGTQYF
TRBD1	TRBV18	.	TRBJ1-6	CASSPPTGTANSPLHF
TRBD1	TRBV19	.	TRBJ1-2	CASSPTGGDDGYTF
.	TRBV24-1	.	TRBJ1-5	CATSDRAGSQPQHF
.	TRBV5-8	.	TRBJ1-4	CASSLREKLFF
.	TRBV15	.	TRBJ1-4	CATSRESLEKLFF